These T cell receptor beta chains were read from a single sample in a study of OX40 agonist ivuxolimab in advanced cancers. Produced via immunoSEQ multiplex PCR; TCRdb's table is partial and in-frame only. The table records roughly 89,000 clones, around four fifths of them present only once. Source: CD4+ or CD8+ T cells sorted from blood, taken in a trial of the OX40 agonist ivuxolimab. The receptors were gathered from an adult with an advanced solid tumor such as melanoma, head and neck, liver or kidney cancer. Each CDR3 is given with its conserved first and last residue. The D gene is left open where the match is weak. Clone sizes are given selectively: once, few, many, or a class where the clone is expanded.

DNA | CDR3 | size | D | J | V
TGTGCCAGCAGCCAACTTACCAAACCGAACACCGGGGAGCTGTTTTTT | CASSQLTKPNTGELFF | - | - | TRBJ2-2 | TRBV7-9
TGTGCCAGCAGCATGACAGGGGAGACTAATGAAAAACTGTTTTTT | CASSMTGETNEKLFF | - | TRBD1 | TRBJ1-4 | TRBV5-6
TGTGCCAGCAGCGTAGACAGTCAACCTCACACCGGGGAGCTGTTTTTT | CASSVDSQPHTGELFF | - | - | TRBJ2-2 | TRBV9
TGTGCCAGCAGTCCTCCGGGACGGGTGGGAAACACCATATATTTT | CASSPPGRVGNTIYF | - | - | TRBJ1-3 | TRBV28
TGCAGCGTTGAAGATACGGGGGTTGTAGCTTTCTTT | CSVEDTGVVAFF | few | - | TRBJ1-1 | TRBV29-1
TGCGCCAGCAGTCTTAGCGGGGGGCCGGAATACGAGCAGTACTTC | CASSLSGGPEYEQYF | few | TRBD2 | TRBJ2-7 | TRBV5-1
TGTGCCAGCACCAAACTAGGGGGGTGGACAGGGGGTGACACTGAAGCTTTCTTT | CASTKLGGWTGGDTEAFF | - | TRBD1 | TRBJ1-1 | TRBV7-8
TGTGCCAGCAGTTCGACGAGATTATATGGCTACACCTTC | CASSSTRLYGYTF | few | - | TRBJ1-2 | TRBV28
TGTGCCAGCAGTTACTCGGGTGGCAGGGTGAACACTGAAGCTTTCTTT | CASSYSGGRVNTEAFF | - | - | TRBJ1-1 | TRBV6-5
TGTGCCAGTAGTCTGGCCGGGACAGGGGGCGGCCATAATGAAAAACTGTTTTTT | CASSLAGTGGGHNEKLFF | once | TRBD1 | TRBJ1-4 | TRBV19
TGTGCCAGTAGTATAAAGCAATTAACTAGCGGGGTCCGAAACTCTGGGGCCAACGTCCTGACTTTC | CASSIKQLTSGVRNSGANVLTF | - | TRBD2 | TRBJ2-6 | TRBV19
TGTGCCAGTAAGGCGGGACAGGTCTCCTACGAGCAGTACTTC | CASKAGQVSYEQYF | once | TRBD1 | TRBJ2-7 | TRBV19
TGTGCCAGCAGCTTAAACGGGGGCTCTGTAACAGATACGCAGTATTTT | CASSLNGGSVTDTQYF | - | - | TRBJ2-3 | TRBV7-3
TGTGCCACCGGGACAGGGATGAACACTGAAGCTTTCTTT | CATGTGMNTEAFF | - | TRBD1 | TRBJ1-1 | TRBV2
TGTGCCAGCAGCCCGGGACACCAAAAACTGTTTTTT | CASSPGHQKLFF | - | - | TRBJ1-4 | TRBV6-5
TGCGCCAGCAGCTGGACTAGCGGGGGGGCCACCGGGGAGCTGTTTTTT | CASSWTSGGATGELFF | - | TRBD2 | TRBJ2-2 | TRBV5-1
TGCGCCAGCAGTGTGCAGGTCCTTCGGGGGGGTGAGCAGTTCTTC | CASSVQVLRGGEQFF | - | TRBD2 | TRBJ2-1 | TRBV10-2
TGCGCCAGCAGCTTAGGGACAGGGCTCTACGAGCAGTACTTC | CASSLGTGLYEQYF | - | TRBD1 | TRBJ2-7 | TRBV5-1
TGCGCCAGCAGTGATGGGACAGGGAGAAACACCATATATTTT | CASSDGTGRNTIYF | - | TRBD1 | TRBJ1-3 | TRBV10-2
TGTGCCAGCCGGACTAGAGTCAATGAGCAGTTCTTC | CASRTRVNEQFF | - | TRBD2 | TRBJ2-1 | TRBV19
TGTGCCAGCTTTCCTGGGGGTGAAGCTTTCTTT | CASFPGGEAFF | - | - | TRBJ1-1 | TRBV5-8
TGTGCCAGTAGTATACCGGGCGTGGGCACTGAAGCTTTCTTT | CASSIPGVGTEAFF | - | - | TRBJ1-1 | TRBV19
TGCGCCAGCAGCTCTCGACAGGCTGGGAACACCATATATTTT | CASSSRQAGNTIYF | - | - | TRBJ1-3 | TRBV4-3
TGTGCCTGGAACCCGGGGGGTTTCTCTGAAGCTTTCTTT | CAWNPGGFSEAFF | - | - | TRBJ1-1 | TRBV30
TGTGCCAGCAGCGCGTTAACTAGCGGGGCGGCAGATACGCAGTATTTT | CASSALTSGAADTQYF | - | TRBD2 | TRBJ2-3 | TRBV11-3